Below, 14 T cell receptor beta chains from the same sample are listed, as sequenced in a study of glioma-infiltrating T cells after dendritic cell vaccination. This table comes from immunoSEQ multiplex PCR, and its TCRdb copy is limited to in-frame clones, with some not included. Of about 50,000 clones listed, about 83% are singletons. Sample time point: after dendritic cell vaccination, including at tumor progression/relapse. The specimen was blood, collected after dendritic cell vaccination. The origin of the receptors is a human donor with glioblastoma.

The chain is built from TRBV5-1 and TRBJ2-3, with D tentatively TRBD1 (6 bases). With 3 bases removed from V and 4 bases from J, the gap between germline ends came to 9 bases. Germline values: CDR1 SGHRS, CDR2 YFSETQ. CDR3 length: 13 residues. CDR3 DNA: TGCGCCAGCAGCTCGACAGGTTCAGATACGCAGTATTTT. It codes for CASSSTGSDTQYF. Variable domain in full (rest from reference TRBV5-1 and TRBJ2-3): KAGVTQTPRYLIKTRGQQVTLSCSPISGHRSVSWYQQTPGQGLQFLFEYFSETQRNKGNFPGRFSGRQFSNSRSEMNVSTLELGDSALYLCASSSTGSDTQYFGPGTRLTVL.

The chain joins TRBV30 to TRBJ2-3; 12 positions match TRBD2. J lost 1 base, V lost 1 base, and 0 bases had no gene match. The germline V gene has CDR1 GTSNPN and CDR2 SVGIG (reference sequence). The CDR3 covers 15 residues. Written as DNA, the CDR3 is TGTGCCTGGAGTGGACTAGCGGGGGGCACAGATACGCAGTATTTT. Its translation is CAWSGLAGGTDTQYF. The variable domain in full, completed from reference TRBV30 and TRBJ2-3, reads SQTIHQWPATLVQPVGSPLSLECTVEGTSNPNLYWYRQAAGRGLQLLFYSVGIGQISSEVPQNLSASRPQDRQFILSSKKLLLSDSGFYLCAWSGLAGGTDTQYFGPGTRLTVL.

The V gene is TRBV7-2, the J gene TRBJ1-1; 9 bases are a match to TRBD1. Trimming cost V 6 bases and J 5 bases; bases outside gene matches: 13. CDR3 length: 16 amino acids. Germline CDR1 and CDR2: SGHTA and FQGNSA. CDR3 nucleotide sequence: TGTGCCAGCAGTTTCCACTCGGGACAGGGCGGGACTGAAGCTTTCTTT. Protein sequence: CASSFHSGQGGTEAFF.

V and J are TRBV28 and TRBJ2-2, with 11 bases fitting TRBD2. The CDR3 length is 15 residues. V trimming: 11 bases; J trimming: 4 bases; junction bases outside the gene matches: 9. Germline lookup yields CDR1 MDHEN and CDR2 SYDVKM. CDR3 bases: TGTGCCGGAAAATCTAGCGGGGGGAGCACCGGGGAGCTGTTTTTT. Protein sequence: CAGKSSGGSTGELFF. The complete variable domain, with remaining parts taken from reference TRBV28 and TRBJ2-2, reads DVKVTQSSRYLVKRTGEKVFLECVQDMDHENMFWYRQDPGLGLRLIYFSYDVKMKEKGDIPEGYSVSREKKERFSLILESASTNQTSMYLCAGKSSGGSTGELFFGEGSRLTVL.

The chain links TRBV2 to TRBJ1-1; TRBD1 is a possible D gene (6 bases). Trimming left V 5 bases short and J 7 bases short, with 14 bases between. The CDR3 runs 13 residues. Germline CDR1 SNHLY, CDR2 FYNNEI. For the CDR3, the DNA is TGTGCCAGCAGTACCCAGGGGATGTTTGAAGCTTTCTTT. This translates into CASSTQGMFEAFF. Drawing the rest from reference TRBV2 and TRBJ1-1, the complete variable domain is EPEVTQTPSHQVTQMGQEVILRCVPISNHLYFYWYRQILGQKVEFLVSFYNNEISEKSEIFDDQFSVERPDGSNFTLKIRSTKLEDSAMYFCASSTQGMFEAFFGQGTRLTVV.

The chain couples TRBV4-1 to TRBJ2-3, with 13 bases identical to TRBD2. The CDR3 is 15 amino acids. V lost 4 bases to trimming and J lost 9 bases; unmatched junction nucleotides: 7. Per the germline V gene, CDR1 is MGHRA and CDR2 is YSYEKL. The CDR3 bases are TGCGCCAGCAGCCCTACTAGCGGGGGGGCGGGAACGCAGTATTTT. It codes for CASSPTSGGAGTQYF.

V is TRBV11-3 and J is TRBJ1-6; unclear D gene. This CDR3 spans 13 amino acids. Germline V gene lookup returns CDR1 SGHNT and CDR2 YENEEA. Trimming removed 5 bases from V and 10 bases from J, with 12 bases in between. CDR3 sequence (DNA): TGTGCCAGCAGCCCCTCGTCTCGGTCACCCCTCCACTTT. It translates to CASSPSSRSPLHF.

V and J are TRBV7-2 and TRBJ1-2; D is unresolved. The germline V gene has CDR1 SGHTA and CDR2 FQGNSA. Trimming cost V 1 base and J 1 base, with 4 bases left between them. The CDR3 totals 13 residues. The CDR3 region has the DNA TGTGCCAGCAGCTTAGACAATAACTATGGCTACACCTTC. This sequence encodes CASSLDNNYGYTF.

The rearrangement links TRBV7-6 to TRBJ2-1; perhaps TRBD1 as D (5 bases). The CDR3 has 14 amino acids. Germline values: CDR1 SGHVS, CDR2 FNYEAQ. V lost 5 bases and J 1 base, leaving 9 bases between the germline ends. CDR3: CASSRQGSYNEQFF. Written as DNA, the CDR3 is TGTGCCAGCAGCCGCCAGGGATCCTACAATGAGCAGTTCTTC. Using reference TRBV7-6 and TRBJ2-1 for the parts outside the CDR3, the full variable domain is GAGVSQSPRYKVTKRGQDVALRCDPISGHVSLYWYRQALGQGPEFLTYFNYEAQQDKSGLPNDRFSAERPEGSISTLTIQRTEQRDSAMYRCASSRQGSYNEQFFGPGTRLTVL.

The chain joins TRBV5-1 to TRBJ1-4; maybe TRBD1 (6 bases). CDR1 and CDR2 from the germline V gene are SGHRS and YFSETQ. The V and J ends lost 3 bases and 7 bases respectively, with 16 bases between them. The CDR3 totals 15 residues. This chain's CDR3 is CASSSSGTRREKLFF. As DNA, the CDR3 is TGCGCCAGCAGCTCATCCGGGACACGGCGTGAAAAACTGTTTTTT. Full variable domain (remainder filled in from reference TRBV5-1 and TRBJ1-4): KAGVTQTPRYLIKTRGQQVTLSCSPISGHRSVSWYQQTPGQGLQFLFEYFSETQRNKGNFPGRFSGRQFSNSRSEMNVSTLELGDSALYLCASSSSGTRREKLFFGSGTQLSVL.

The rearrangement links TRBV5-6 to TRBJ2-7, with 10 nucleotides matching TRBD1. Germline V CDR1 and CDR2: SGHDT, YYEEEE. The CDR3 loop spans 15 amino acids. J lost 2 bases, V lost 4 bases, and 6 bases had no gene match. CDR3 in amino acids: CASSMPGQGPYEQYF. DNA of the CDR3: TGTGCCAGCAGCATGCCGGGACAGGGGCCCTACGAGCAGTACTTC.

This sequence joins TRBV6-6 and TRBJ2-1; D not resolved. CDR1 and CDR2 from the germline V gene are MNHNY and SVGAGI (reference sequence). The V gene lost 11 bases and the J gene lost 5 bases, with 4 bases spanning the gap. The CDR3 extends over 9 amino acids. CDR3 in amino acids: CAGDNEQFF. The CDR3 region has the DNA TGTGCCGGAGACAATGAGCAGTTCTTC.

V usage is TRBV27 and J usage is TRBJ1-5; TRBD1 aligns across 9 bases. V lost 3 bases and J lost 6; bases outside the gene matches: 12. CDR3 length: 17 amino acids. CDR1 and CDR2 from the germline V gene are MNHEY and SMNVEV (reference sequence). This CDR3 reads CASSFTGTGRLFQPQHF. The CDR3 nucleotides read TGTGCCAGCAGTTTTACCGGGACAGGGCGTTTGTTTCAGCCCCAGCATTTT.

V usage is TRBV2 and J usage is TRBJ1-2, with TRBD1 as a possible D gene (6 bases). The V and J ends lost 3 bases and 4 bases respectively, with 9 bases between them. Germline CDR1 and CDR2: SNHLY and FYNNEI. This CDR3 region has 13 residues. CDR3 loop: CASSERGTYGYTF. In DNA form, the CDR3 reads TGTGCCAGCAGTGAGAGGGGGACCTATGGCTACACCTTC.